These T cell receptor beta chains were read from a single sample in a study of cytomegalovirus exposure and HLA in healthy donors. Sequenced by immunoSEQ multiplex PCR; TCRdb stores in-frame clones only, minus some. This sample's table has about 160,000 clones. Sequencing used PBMCs. The source is a woman aged 55-69 years in good health and CMV-seronegative. Both conserved end residues are part of each CDR3. A D gene is named only where the DNA matches it firmly.

d_call	v_call	j_call	cdr3_aa	cdr3_nt
TRBD1	TRBV2	TRBJ2-7	CASRGTGVPLDEQYF	TGTGCCAGCAGGGGGACAGGGGTCCCTCTTGACGAGCAGTACTTC
NA	TRBV5-5	TRBJ1-5	CASSFDRNSNQPQHF	TGTGCCAGCAGCTTCGACAGAAATAGCAATCAGCCCCAGCATTTT
NA	TRBV7-9	TRBJ1-6	CASSLRVGGYSYNSPLHF	TGTGCCAGCAGCTTAAGAGTAGGGGGATACTCCTATAATTCACCCCTCCACTTT
NA	TRBV5-4	TRBJ2-5	CASSFRRIGETQYF	TGTGCCAGCAGCTTTAGGAGGATAGGAGAGACCCAGTACTTC
TRBD1	TRBV18	TRBJ2-2	CASSPGQVNTGELFF	TGTGCCAGCTCACCGGGACAGGTGAACACCGGGGAGCTGTTTTTT
NA	TRBV4-1	TRBJ1-1	CASSRVTDMNTEAFF	TGCGCCAGCAGCCGGGTGACAGACATGAACACTGAAGCTTTCTTT
NA	TRBV19	TRBJ2-1	CASSSGTYNEQFF	TGTGCCAGTAGTAGTGGCACCTACAATGAGCAGTTCTTC
NA	TRBV7-2	TRBJ2-7	CASSLSPPVYEQYF	TGTGCCAGCAGCTTATCCCCTCCAGTCTACGAGCAGTACTTC
NA	TRBV7-6	TRBJ2-7	CASSSGLISSYEQYF	TGTGCCAGCAGCTCTGGACTGATTAGCTCCTACGAGCAGTACTTC
NA	TRBV7-2	TRBJ1-1	CASSSLGLDSEAFF	TGTGCCAGCAGCTCTCTAGGGCTTGACAGTGAAGCTTTCTTT
NA	TRBV18	TRBJ1-4	CASSPGIDRLYEKLFF	TGTGCCAGCTCACCCGGGATCGACAGGTTATACGAAAAACTGTTTTTT
NA	TRBV7-3	TRBJ2-7	CASSLGQGTYEQYF	TGTGCCAGCAGCTTAGGGCAGGGTACCTACGAGCAGTACTTC
NA	TRBV12-5	TRBJ1-2	CASGITGFRSYTF	TGTGCTAGTGGCATTACAGGGTTTCGTAGCTACACCTTC
NA	TRBV2	TRBJ2-2	CASTTVDTGELFF	TGTGCCAGCACCACAGTGGACACCGGGGAGCTGTTTTTT
TRBD1	TRBV15	TRBJ1-6	CATSRDGRDRANSPLHF	TGTGCCACCAGCAGAGATGGGAGGGACAGGGCCAATTCACCCCTCCACTTT
NA	TRBV28	TRBJ2-1	CASRQGSSYNEQFF	TGTGCCAGCAGGCAGGGCAGCTCCTACAATGAGCAGTTCTTC
NA	TRBV28	TRBJ1-5	CASTPTGGVQPQHF	TGTGCCAGCACCCCTACGGGGGGGGTTCAGCCCCAGCATTTT
NA	TRBV5-4	TRBJ2-7	CASSWGAAQTYEQYF	TGTGCCAGCAGCTGGGGCGCTGCGCAAACCTACGAGCAGTACTTC
NA	TRBV9	TRBJ2-3	CASSVGEHSTDTQYF	TGTGCCAGCAGCGTAGGGGAGCATAGCACAGATACGCAGTATTTT
NA	TRBV25-1	TRBJ2-5	CASSVPRGAGEYYETQYF	TGTGCCAGCAGTGTCCCTAGGGGGGCGGGGGAGTATTACGAGACCCAGTACTTC
TRBD1	TRBV5-6	TRBJ1-2	CASSLAGTGGYGYTF	TGTGCCAGCAGCTTGGCAGGGACAGGTGGCTATGGCTACACCTTC
NA	TRBV11-2	TRBJ2-1	CASSDSRSRPSNEQFF	TGTGCCAGCAGCGATAGCCGTAGCCGCCCCAGCAATGAGCAGTTCTTC